Presented here are 14 T cell receptor beta chains from one specimen sequenced in a study of CD8 T cells in Susac syndrome. Random-hexamer reverse transcription was applied to roughly 0.45 to 1 ug RNA. TCRdb re-called the immunoSEQ multiplex PCR reads with MiXCR, one entry per CDR3 protein. The repertoire holds approximately 22,000 distinct CDR3 sequences, with approximately 93% as singletons. Sequenced sample: CD8+ T cells from PBMCs. These receptors were taken from a human donor in good health.

The CDR3 protein is CASSLSAGQRNSPLHF. As DNA, the CDR3 is TGTGCCAGCAGCTTAAGCGCAGGACAGAGGAATTCACCCCTCCACTTT. V gene TRBV5-6 combines with J gene TRBJ1-6; D might be TRBD1 (6 bases). The CDR3 is 16 amino acids. Germline loops: CDR1 SGHDT, CDR2 YYEEEE. V lost 2 bases and J lost 7, with 16 bases in between.

This CDR3 is CASRKGGFDTEAFF. As DNA, the CDR3 is TGTGCCAGCCGGAAGGGGGGGTTTGACACTGAAGCTTTCTTT. The V and J genes are TRBV13 and TRBJ1-1, with D possibly TRBD1 on 6 matching bases. The CDR3 contains 14 residues. Trimming stripped 8 bases from V and 3 bases from J, with 16 bases between. CDR1 is PRHDT, CDR2 FYEKMQ, per germline (reference sequence).

The chain couples TRBV13 to TRBJ1-6; D ambiguous. The CDR3 is made up of 14 amino acids. CDR1 and CDR2 (germline): PRHDT, FYEKMQ (reference sequence). V was cut by 5 bases and J by 6 bases, with 11 bases left in between. The CDR3 nucleotides read TGTGCCAGCAGCCTACAAGGGCTTAATTCACCCCTCCACTTT. Its protein is CASSLQGLNSPLHF. Based on the CDR3 plus reference TRBV13 and TRBJ1-6, the full variable domain is AAGVIQSPRHLIKEKRETATLKCYPIPRHDTVYWYQQGPGQDPQFLISFYEKMQSDKGSIPDRFSAQQFSDYHSELNMSSLELGDSALYFCASSLQGLNSPLHFGNGTRLTVT.

The J gene is TRBJ2-4, the V gene TRBV4-3; 12 bases are a match to TRBD2. The V segment lost 0 bases and the J segment 7 bases; nucleotides outside the gene matches: 10. CDR3 length equals 18 residues. From germline, CDR1 is LGHNA and CDR2 YSLEER. CDR3 in DNA: TGCGCCAGCAGCCAAGATGAGGGGCTAGCGGGGGGGGAGAACATTCAGTACTTC. It yields the protein CASSQDEGLAGGENIQYF.

The table lists this clonotype with a count of one. V usage is TRBV15 and J usage is TRBJ2-5; 7 nucleotides align to TRBD2. The V gene's germline CDR1 is LNHNV and CDR2 YYDKDF (reference sequence). The J segment lost 1 base and the V segment lost 7 bases, leaving 6 bases of the junction unmatched. The CDR3 totals 14 residues. CDR3 residues: CATTSAGTQETQYF. The CDR3 DNA reads as TGTGCCACCACCTCAGCGGGGACCCAAGAGACCCAGTACTTC.

In this sample, this clonotype turned up once. V is TRBV6-1 and J is TRBJ2-3; 8 bases align to TRBD1. J lost 0 bases, V lost 2 bases, and 13 bases had no gene match. This CDR3 is 19 amino acids long. Germline V gene sequence: CDR1 MNHNS, CDR2 SASEGT. CDR3 nucleotide sequence: TGTGCCAGCAGTGAACGGGGTGGACAGGGACTGCGAAGCACAGATACGCAGTATTTT. It specifies CASSERGGQGLRSTDTQYF.

The chain recombines TRBV7-9 with TRBJ2-7; 8 bases are shared with TRBD1. Germline V gene lookup returns CDR1 SEHNR and CDR2 FQNEAQ (reference sequence). Trimming at V came to 4 bases and at J to 1 base, leaving 9 bases not matched to a gene. The CDR3 is 16 amino acids. CDR3 coding DNA: TGTGCCAGCAGCTCCCCTCGGACAGGGCCTTCCTACGAGCAGTACTTC. This gives the protein CASSSPRTGPSYEQYF. The complete variable domain, with remaining parts taken from reference TRBV7-9 and TRBJ2-7, reads DTGVSQNPRHKITKRGQNVTFRCDPISEHNRLYWYRQTLGQGPEFLTYFQNEAQLEKSRLLSDRFSAERPKGSFSTLEIQRTEQGDSAMYLCASSSPRTGPSYEQYFGPGTRLTVT.

The V gene is TRBV5-5, the J gene TRBJ1-2; 9 positions match TRBD1. With 0 bases clipped from V and 3 bases from J, the junction kept 3 bases outside the gene matches. The germline V gene has CDR1 SGHKS and CDR2 YYEKEE (reference sequence). This CDR3 is 15 amino acids long. CDR3 nucleotide sequence: TGTGCCAGCAGCTTGGAGGGACAGGGATACTATGGCTACACCTTC. The encoded protein is CASSLEGQGYYGYTF.

The V call is TRBV6-6, the J call TRBJ2-5, with TRBD2 matching over 10 bases. Germline CDR1 reads MNHNY; CDR2 reads SVGAGI (reference sequence). CDR3 size: 15 residues. The V segment lost 5 bases and the J segment 3 bases; nucleotides outside the gene matches: 6. The CDR3 region is CASSTLGLAKETQYF. The CDR3 DNA reads as TGTGCCAGCAGTACCCTGGGACTAGCGAAAGAGACCCAGTACTTC.

The rearrangement links TRBV27 to TRBJ2-7; 7 bases are shared with TRBD2. This CDR3 is 16 amino acids long. Germline CDR1 and CDR2: MNHEY and SMNVEV (reference sequence). V was pared by 0 bases and J by 0 bases, with 5 bases of the junction left unmatched. Here the CDR3 reads CASSLSGGLFSYEQYF. CDR3 DNA: TGTGCCAGCAGTTTATCGGGGGGGTTATTCTCCTACGAGCAGTACTTC.

The genes are TRBV9 and TRBJ1-4, with D maybe TRBD1 (5 bases). Germline lookup yields CDR1 SGDLS and CDR2 YYNGEE. CDR3 size: 16 residues. V was clipped by 4 bases and J by 2 bases, with 15 bases between them. The CDR3, as DNA: TGTGCCAGCAGCCCCCGACCCGGGGGGACTAATGAAAAACTGTTTTTT. Translated: CASSPRPGGTNEKLFF.

CDR3 sequence: CSASFYGLGTSYEQYF. CDR3 DNA: TGCAGCGCTTCCTTCTACGGGTTGGGGACCTCCTACGAGCAGTACTTC. This chain connects TRBV29-1 to TRBJ2-7; D tentatively reads TRBD1 or TRBD2 (5 bases each). The CDR3 covers 16 residues. Per germline, CDR1 SQVTM and CDR2 ANQGSEA. Deletions cut 7 bases from V and 0 bases from J, with 22 bases between.

The rearrangement links TRBV10-2 to TRBJ2-7, with a weak D call TRBD2 (7 bases). The CDR3 runs 17 residues. From germline, CDR1 is WSHSY and CDR2 SAAADI. Trimming pared 9 bases from V and 2 bases from J, leaving 26 bases between. The CDR3 here is CASQKGGGQGRTYEQYF. As DNA, the CDR3 is TGCGCCAGTCAAAAGGGGGGAGGGCAGGGACGGACCTACGAGCAGTACTTC.

This chain joins TRBV7-9 and TRBJ2-2; 8 bases line up with TRBD1. This CDR3 is built from 16 residues. Looked up from germline, CDR1 is SEHNR and CDR2 is FQNEAQ (reference sequence). V was pared by 4 bases and J by 2 bases, with 6 bases of the junction left unmatched. For the CDR3, the DNA is TGTGCCAGCAGCTCGACAGGGGCGACTAACACCGGGGAGCTGTTTTTT. Amino acid sequence: CASSSTGATNTGELFF. Combining the CDR3 with reference TRBV7-9 and TRBJ2-2 gives the whole variable domain DTGVSQNPRHKITKRGQNVTFRCDPISEHNRLYWYRQTLGQGPEFLTYFQNEAQLEKSRLLSDRFSAERPKGSFSTLEIQRTEQGDSAMYLCASSSTGATNTGELFFGEGSRLTVL.